This TCR beta chain is drawn from a study of T cells in localized non-small cell lung cancer. Germline CDR1 reads SEHNR; CDR2 reads FQNEAQ (reference sequence). Trimming removed 1 base at V and 7 bases at J, with 14 bases between. This CDR3 comprises 14 residues. Here immunoSEQ multiplex PCR was the method, and the copy in TCRdb shows in-frame clones only, minus some. Of more than 9,000 clones in the sample, about 70% were seen once. The clonotype comes from a male donor older than 55 with stage I lung adenocarcinoma. This chain connects TRBV7-9 to TRBJ2-7; the D is unclear. The sample here was peripheral blood, taken before any cancer treatment. CDR3 loop: CASSLEGSRREQYF. CDR3 nucleotides: TGTGCCAGCAGCTTAGAAGGCAGCCGGCGGGAGCAGTACTTC.